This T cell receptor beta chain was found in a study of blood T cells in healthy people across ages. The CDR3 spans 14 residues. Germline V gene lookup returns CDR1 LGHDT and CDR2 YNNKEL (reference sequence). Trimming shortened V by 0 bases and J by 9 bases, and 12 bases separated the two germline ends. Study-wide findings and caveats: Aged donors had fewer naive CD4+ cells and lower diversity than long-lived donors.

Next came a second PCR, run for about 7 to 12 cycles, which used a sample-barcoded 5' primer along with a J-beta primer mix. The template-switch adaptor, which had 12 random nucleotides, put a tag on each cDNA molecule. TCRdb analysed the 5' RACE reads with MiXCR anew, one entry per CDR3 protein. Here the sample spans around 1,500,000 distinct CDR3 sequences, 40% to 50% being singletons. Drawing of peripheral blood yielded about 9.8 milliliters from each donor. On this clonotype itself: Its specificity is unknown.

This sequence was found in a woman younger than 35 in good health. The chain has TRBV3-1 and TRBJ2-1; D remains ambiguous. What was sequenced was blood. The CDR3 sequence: CASSQEGRIGEQFF. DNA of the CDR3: TGTGCCAGCAGCCAAGAGGGTAGAATCGGTGAGCAGTTCTTC.